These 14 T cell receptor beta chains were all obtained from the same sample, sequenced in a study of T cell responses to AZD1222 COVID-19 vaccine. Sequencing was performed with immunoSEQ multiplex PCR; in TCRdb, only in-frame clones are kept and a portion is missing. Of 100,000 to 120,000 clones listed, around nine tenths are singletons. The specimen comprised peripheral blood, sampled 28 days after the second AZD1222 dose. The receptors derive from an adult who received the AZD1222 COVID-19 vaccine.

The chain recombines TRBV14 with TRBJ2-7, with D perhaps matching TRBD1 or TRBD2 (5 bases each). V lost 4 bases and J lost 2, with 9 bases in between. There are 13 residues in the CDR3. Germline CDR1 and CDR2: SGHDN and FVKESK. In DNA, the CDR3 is TGTGCCAGCAGCCCAGGGAGTACCTACGAGCAGTACTTC. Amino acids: CASSPGSTYEQYF. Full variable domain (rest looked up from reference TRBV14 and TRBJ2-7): EAGVTQFPSHSVIEKGQTVTLRCDPISGHDNLYWYRRVMGKEIKFLLHFVKESKQDESGMPNNRFLAERTGGTYSTLKVQPAELEDSGVYFCASSPGSTYEQYFGPGTRLTVT.

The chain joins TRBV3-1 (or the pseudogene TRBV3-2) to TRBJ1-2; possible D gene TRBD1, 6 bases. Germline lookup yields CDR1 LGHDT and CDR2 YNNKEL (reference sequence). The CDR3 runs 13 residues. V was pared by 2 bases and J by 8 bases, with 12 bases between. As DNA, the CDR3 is TGTGCCAGCAGCCAAAGGACAGTCGAAGGCTACACCTTC. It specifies CASSQRTVEGYTF.

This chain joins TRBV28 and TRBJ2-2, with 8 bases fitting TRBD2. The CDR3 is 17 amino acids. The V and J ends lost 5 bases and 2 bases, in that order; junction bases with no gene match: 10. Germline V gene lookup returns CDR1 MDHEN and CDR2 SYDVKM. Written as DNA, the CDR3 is TGTGCCAGCAGTGAATTTCCGGGACTAGGTAACACCGGGGAGCTGTTTTTT. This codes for CASSEFPGLGNTGELFF.

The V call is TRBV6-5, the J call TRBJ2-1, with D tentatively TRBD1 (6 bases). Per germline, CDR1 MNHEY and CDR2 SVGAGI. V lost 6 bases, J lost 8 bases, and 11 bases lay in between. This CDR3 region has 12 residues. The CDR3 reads CASRYRVHEQFF. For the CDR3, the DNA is TGTGCCAGCAGATACAGGGTCCATGAGCAGTTCTTC.

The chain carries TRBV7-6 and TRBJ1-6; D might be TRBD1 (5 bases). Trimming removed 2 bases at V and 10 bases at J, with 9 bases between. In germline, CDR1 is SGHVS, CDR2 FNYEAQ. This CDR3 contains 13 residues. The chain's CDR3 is CASSLFRDSPLHF. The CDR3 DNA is TGTGCCAGCAGCTTATTCCGGGACTCACCCCTCCACTTT. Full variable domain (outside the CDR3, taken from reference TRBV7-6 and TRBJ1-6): GAGVSQSPRYKVTKRGQDVALRCDPISGHVSLYWYRQALGQGPEFLTYFNYEAQQDKSGLPNDRFSAERPEGSISTLTIQRTEQRDSAMYRCASSLFRDSPLHFGNGTRLTVT.

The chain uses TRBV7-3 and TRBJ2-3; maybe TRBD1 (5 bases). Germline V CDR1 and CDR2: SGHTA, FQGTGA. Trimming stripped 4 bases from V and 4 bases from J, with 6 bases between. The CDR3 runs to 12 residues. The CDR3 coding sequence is TGTGCCAGCAGCTCCAGGGCAGATACGCAGTATTTT. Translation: CASSSRADTQYF.

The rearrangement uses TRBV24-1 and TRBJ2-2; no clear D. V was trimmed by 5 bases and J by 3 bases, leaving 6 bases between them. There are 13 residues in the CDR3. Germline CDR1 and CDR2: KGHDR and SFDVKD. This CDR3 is CATSAGDTGELFF. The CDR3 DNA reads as TGTGCCACCAGTGCTGGGGACACCGGGGAGCTGTTTTTT.

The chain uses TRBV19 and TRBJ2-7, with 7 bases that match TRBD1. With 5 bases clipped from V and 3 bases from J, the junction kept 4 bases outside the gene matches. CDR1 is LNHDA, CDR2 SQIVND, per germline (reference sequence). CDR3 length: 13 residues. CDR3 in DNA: TGTGCCAGTAGTGGGACAGAAAACTACGAGCAGTACTTC. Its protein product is CASSGTENYEQYF.

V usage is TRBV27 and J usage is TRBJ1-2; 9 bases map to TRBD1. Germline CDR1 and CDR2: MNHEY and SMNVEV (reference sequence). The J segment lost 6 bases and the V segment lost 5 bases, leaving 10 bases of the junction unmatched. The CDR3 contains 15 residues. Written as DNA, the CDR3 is TGTGCCAGCAGTATAACCGGGACAGGGTGGAATGGCTACACCTTC. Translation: CASSITGTGWNGYTF.

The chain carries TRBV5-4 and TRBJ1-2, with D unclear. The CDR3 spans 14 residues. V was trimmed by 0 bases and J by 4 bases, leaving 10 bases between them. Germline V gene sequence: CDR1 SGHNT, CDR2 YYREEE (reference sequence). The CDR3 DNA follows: TGTGCCAGCAGCTTGGAGCACGGACTCTATGGCTACACCTTC. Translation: CASSLEHGLYGYTF.

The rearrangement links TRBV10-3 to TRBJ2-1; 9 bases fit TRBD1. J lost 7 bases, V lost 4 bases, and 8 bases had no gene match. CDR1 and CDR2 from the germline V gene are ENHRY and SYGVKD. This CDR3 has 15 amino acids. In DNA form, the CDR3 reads TGTGCCATCAGTGCGGGGGGACAGGGCGGGAATGAGCAGTTCTTC. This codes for CAISAGGQGGNEQFF.

Here the CDR3 reads CASASTGPGGEPQHF. The CDR3 DNA follows: TGTGCCAGCGCTTCGACAGGGCCAGGAGGGGAGCCCCAGCATTTT. J is TRBJ1-5 and V is TRBV16; 7 bases align to TRBD1. J lost 8 bases, V lost 8 bases, and 15 bases had no gene match. The germline V gene encodes CDR1 KGHSY and CDR2 FQNENV. The CDR3 runs 15 residues.

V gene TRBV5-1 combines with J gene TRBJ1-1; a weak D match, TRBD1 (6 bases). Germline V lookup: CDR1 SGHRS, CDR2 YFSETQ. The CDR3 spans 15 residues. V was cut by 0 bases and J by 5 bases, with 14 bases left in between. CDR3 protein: CASSLEGEWVTEAFF. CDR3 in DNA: TGCGCCAGCAGCTTGGAGGGGGAGTGGGTAACTGAAGCTTTCTTT.

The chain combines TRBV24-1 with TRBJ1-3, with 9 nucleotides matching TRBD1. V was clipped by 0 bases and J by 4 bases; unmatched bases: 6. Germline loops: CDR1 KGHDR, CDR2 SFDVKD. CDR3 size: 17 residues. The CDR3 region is CATSDLVDRGYGNTIYF. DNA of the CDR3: TGTGCCACCAGTGATTTGGTGGACAGGGGCTACGGAAACACCATATATTTT.